This TCR beta chain was recovered during a study of blood T cells in healthy people across ages. Study results and caveats: Leaving the PBMCs unsorted stopped any conclusive comparison of naive versus antigen-experienced cells. There were more naive CD4+ cells and higher diversity in long-lived donors than in aged donors.

Through a sample-barcoded 5' primer and a J-beta primer mix, a second PCR was run for roughly 7 to 11 cycles. TCRdb used MiXCR to reprocess the 5' RACE reads, holding one entry per CDR3 protein. Of approximately 900,000 distinct CDR3 sequences listed, roughly 29% were seen once; the top ten hold about 9.4%. V lost 7 bases and J 6 bases, leaving 17 bases between the germline ends. The CDR3 runs to 14 residues. Germline assignment: CDR1 SGDLS and CDR2 YYNGEE. Worth noting for this clonotype: Antigen specificity is unknown.

These same data were also listed under a study on T cells of mothers and their children. From that second work: Each donor was one of three healthy Caucasian mothers or one of their six children. Researchers report slightly higher, though non-significant, overlap in related mother-child pairs than in unrelated pairs.

The chain joins TRBV9 to TRBJ2-1, with a tentative D call TRBD2 (7 bases). The receptor was derived from a woman between 40 and 55 years old in good health. Sequenced input: blood. CDR3 nucleotide sequence: TGTGCCAGCCATTCGGGGGGCCAGGGCAATGAGCAGTTCTTC. Its translation: CASHSGGQGNEQFF.